This TCR beta chain was sequenced for a study of blood T cell repertoires in COVID-19 (dated by TCRdb to 2019 to 2021). A note on the overall study: Samples from collaborators originated in the United States, Italy and Spain and spanned both the acute and convalescent phases of COVID-19. Nearly every sample came with metadata listing a de-identified subject ID, COVID-19 status, age in years and sex. Subjects who had been exposed to COVID-19, were actively infected with it, or had recovered from it provided the deeply sampled blood TCRbeta repertoires that made up the dataset. The samples were drawn from two sources: the first 160 participants of the ongoing ImmuneRACE study, and over 950 subjects contributed by 6 global collaborators. The repertoires were released in a freely available public database intended as a resource for research on the immune response to SARS-CoV-2. The prospective study material was composed of cDNA or gDNA derived from T cells, B-cell-depleted T cells, or PBMCs. Where HLA class I and class II types were available, the types were taken from metadata supplied by the sample provider, not from assay-based typing. General findings and caveats noted by the study authors: The quantity of clinical and demographic metadata differed by source and by participant and was supplied without curation.

Details on this clone: The target of this receptor is not known. Base qualities are not provided; no much larger clone lies one nucleotide away.

The immunoSEQ Assay, a bias-controlled multiplex PCR, was used to amplify TCRbeta CDR3 regions from genomic DNA. In the paper's pipeline: The number of nucleated cells in each sample was estimated by amplification of reference gene primers within the assay. Sequence reads were collapsed and filtered to measure the absolute abundance of every unique TCRbeta CDR3 rearrangement. For each sample, productive Simpson clonality was calculated as the square root of Simpson's diversity index across productive rearrangements. TCRdb took over this immuneACCESS table, retaining in-frame rearrangements with V and J assigned. Such tables are incomplete; in checked studies, under half of the missing clones stem from an unresolved V gene, and the remainder is unexplained. V, J and clone size were drawn from that table, and D and trimming were deduced from the DNA. The sample table contains 98,000 or so clones; only one count was recorded for about four fifths of them. In total, the top ten clones hold under 30% of the sample.

V is pared back by 5 bases and J by 4 bases, with 15 bases lying between the germline termini. CDR1 SQVTM and CDR2 ANQGSEA are derived from the germline V gene. From the cysteine up to the valine, the CDR3 has a length of 13 residues. The entry retains the CDR3 DNA only, 39 bases that are in frame from base 1. Collaborating institutions collected whole blood in K2EDTA tubes following their own protocols. For TCRbeta analysis, collaborators shipped samples in one of three forms: frozen whole blood, isolated PBMCs, or DNA extracted from either of those sample types. The rearranged segments are TRBV29-1 and TRBJ2-7; TRBD1 could be the D gene, as 6 bases match. The clonotype was recovered from a man in his 60s with acute or convalescent COVID-19. Sequencing was done on a sample of peripheral blood. The CDR3 reads CSVNSGESYEQYV. In nucleotides, the sequence is TGCAGCGTTAACTCAGGGGAATCGTACGAGCAGTACGTC.